A few counts support the clone carrying this T cell receptor (beta chain). Antigen: not known. This specimen comes from a study of cytomegalovirus exposure and HLA in healthy donors. Points from the study as a whole: HLA allele associations emerged for roughly 17,000 TCR beta sequences in a later analysis, at 0.05 false discovery rate. Reports credit the classifier with highly specific, highly sensitive diagnosis of cytomegalovirus status.

V trimming: 4 bases; J trimming: 0 bases; junction bases outside the gene matches: 15. The CDR3 runs 19 residues. Per the germline V gene, CDR1 is MRHNA and CDR2 is SNTAGT. With 60 Vbeta and 13 Jbeta primers, the PCR was carried out. Produced via immunoSEQ multiplex PCR; TCRdb's table is partial and in-frame only. The sample holds some 120,000 clones, around 80% seen once. The chain has TRBV6-4 and TRBJ2-1, with 7 bases identical to TRBD1. This clonotype was obtained from a woman aged 55-70 years in good health and CMV-seropositive. Sequencing was done on a sample of PBMCs. The CDR3 region is CASSAIFTGVPGSYNEQFF. The CDR3 DNA follows: TGTGCCAGCAGTGCCATATTCACAGGGGTCCCTGGCTCCTACAATGAGCAGTTCTTC.